A selection of T cell receptor beta chains follows, all from one sample in a study of T cell clones after liver transplantation. Repertoires were generated with immunoSEQ multiplex PCR, while TCRdb's copy carries only in-frame clones and drops some. The table shows under 20,000 clones, with approximately 90% occurring only once. The specimen comprised CD8+ T cells from blood, sampled 45 to 47 months after liver transplant. The origin of the receptors is a human patient who received a liver transplant. Some of the T cells might come from the graft donor. Each CDR3 is given with its conserved first and last residue. The order of the fields is J gene, D gene, V gene, clone size, CDR3 protein, CDR3 DNA. A D gene is named only where the DNA matches it firmly. Only part of the rows carry a size: once, few, many, or a class if the clone is expanded.

TRBJ2-1 TRBD2 TRBV7-6 . CASSLFRIRTGGRNEQFF TGTGCCAGCAGCTTATTTCGTATCAGGACGGGAGGGCGGAATGAGCAGTTCTTC
TRBJ1-4 . TRBV13 . CASSLGRGGNEKLFF TGTGCCAGCAGCTTAGGAAGGGGAGGAAATGAAAAACTGTTTTTT
TRBJ2-1 TRBD2 TRBV9 . CASSVEIAGGGVYYNEQFF TGTGCCAGCAGCGTAGAAATAGCGGGAGGGGGTGTTTACTACAATGAGCAGTTCTTC
TRBJ1-1 . TRBV7-8 . CASSAGAINTEAFF TGTGCCAGCAGCGCAGGGGCTATCAACACTGAAGCTTTCTTT
TRBJ2-1 . TRBV29-1 once CSGRLNNEQFF TGCAGCGGCAGACTGAACAATGAGCAGTTCTTC
TRBJ2-7 . TRBV28 . CASSLPGEHEQYF TGTGCCAGCAGTCTCCCAGGGGAGCACGAGCAGTACTTC
TRBJ2-2 . TRBV7-9 . CASSRNGELFF TGTGCCAGCAGCCGTAACGGGGAGCTGTTTTTT
TRBJ1-4 . TRBV5-4 . CASSLSPATNEKLFF TGTGCCAGCAGCTTGTCTCCTGCAACTAATGAAAAACTGTTTTTT
TRBJ2-3 TRBD2 TRBV19 . CASSIVAGGGADTQYF TGTGCCAGTAGTATAGTAGCGGGAGGAGGGGCAGATACGCAGTATTTT
TRBJ2-7 . TRBV30 . CAWSDSYEQYF TGTGCCTGGAGTGACTCCTACGAGCAGTACTTC
TRBJ2-7 . TRBV29-1 . CSVEGTASYEQYF TGCAGCGTTGAAGGCACGGCCTCCTACGAGCAGTACTTC
TRBJ2-1 . TRBV29-1 . CSVLWNEQFF TGCAGCGTTCTGTGGAATGAGCAGTTCTTC
TRBJ1-1 . TRBV27 . CASSSGRGYTEAFF TGTGCCAGCAGCTCCGGTCGAGGGTACACTGAAGCTTTCTTT
TRBJ2-7 TRBD1 TRBV11-2 . CASSPPGQDSYEQYF TGTGCCAGCAGCCCACCGGGACAGGATTCCTACGAGCAGTACTTC
TRBJ2-3 . TRBV6-5 . CASGSEVGPTDTQYF TGTGCCAGCGGGTCTGAGGTGGGACCCACAGATACGCAGTATTTT
TRBJ1-2 . TRBV7-9 few CASSTRQPPASDGYTF TGTGCCAGCAGCACAAGACAGCCCCCGGCTAGCGATGGCTACACCTTC
TRBJ2-7 . TRBV5-3 once CARSLGLVKSEQYF TGTGCCAGAAGCTTGGGGCTAGTGAAGAGCGAGCAGTACTTC
TRBJ2-3 . TRBV7-6 . CASSFFGGGTDTQYF TGTGCCAGCAGCTTTTTCGGAGGAGGCACAGATACGCAGTATTTT
TRBJ1-4 . TRBV2 . CASRGTNEKLFF TGTGCCAGTCGTGGGACTAATGAAAAACTGTTTTTT
TRBJ2-1 TRBD2 TRBV7-6 once CASSPREGVAGDWDNEQFF TGTGCCAGCAGCCCAAGAGAGGGGGTAGCGGGAGATTGGGACAATGAGCAGTTCTTC
TRBJ2-4 . TRBV11-2 . CASSLDGPGAFKNIQYF TGTGCCAGCAGCTTAGATGGTCCAGGGGCATTCAAAAACATTCAGTACTTC
TRBJ2-7 TRBD2 TRBV27 . CASRWGGGLGEQYF TGTGCCAGCAGATGGGGCGGGGGGCTTGGCGAGCAGTACTTC
TRBJ2-1 . TRBV4-1 . CASSGGNEQFF TGCGCCAGCAGCGGCGGCAATGAGCAGTTCTTC
TRBJ2-7 . TRBV4-1 . CASSQGGVSYEQYF TGCGCCAGCAGCCAAGGAGGCGTTAGCTACGAGCAGTACTTC
TRBJ1-5 TRBD1 TRBV7-8 . CASSLSFIGQGARSNQPQHF TGTGCCAGCAGCCTCTCTTTTATTGGACAGGGGGCGCGAAGCAATCAGCCCCAGCATTTT
TRBJ1-1 TRBD1 TRBV7-9 . CASSLGRGRMNTEAFF TGTGCCAGCAGCTTAGGGAGGGGGCGCATGAACACTGAAGCTTTCTTT
TRBJ2-7 . TRBV7-2 . CASSLGIATYEQYF TGTGCCAGCAGCTTAGGAATAGCCACCTACGAGCAGTACTTC
TRBJ1-5 TRBD1 TRBV30 . CAWNDRDSNQPQHF TGTGCCTGGAATGACAGGGATAGCAATCAGCCCCAGCATTTT
TRBJ2-7 . TRBV27 . CASSLMGVGGSYEQYF TGTGCCAGCAGCCTGATGGGGGTGGGAGGAAGCTACGAGCAGTACTTC
TRBJ2-1 . TRBV5-4 . CASSPLEAEQFF TGTGCCAGCAGCCCCCTAGAGGCTGAGCAGTTCTTC
TRBJ2-3 . TRBV23-1 . CASSRRGCRDTQYF TGCGCCAGCAGTCGAAGAGGGTGTAGAGATACGCAGTATTTT